This section outlines one T cell receptor beta chain sequence together with its context. What it binds is not known. These data are taken from a study of T cells in localized non-small cell lung cancer. TCRdb's copy holds only in-frame clones and misses some; the assay was immunoSEQ multiplex PCR. The data contain fewer than 35,000 clones, roughly nine tenths of them singletons. Overall study results and limits: Blood T cell density predicted longer survival; adjacent-lung clonality, shorter. The study found T cell clonality highest in uninvolved adjacent lung, above tumor.

Germline-derived CDR1 and CDR2 are MGHRA and YSYEKL. The CDR3 loop spans 20 amino acids. V shed 0 bases and J 2 bases; nucleotides not matched to a gene: 14. This TCR derives from a man between 40 and 69 years old with stage II lung adenocarcinoma. This sample comprised PBMCs, obtained before any cancer treatment. The chain recombines TRBV4-1 with TRBJ2-3; 10 nucleotides align to TRBD2. This CDR3 is CASSQEGLAGAFRITDTQYF. Here the CDR3 DNA reads TGCGCCAGCAGCCAAGAAGGGCTAGCGGGGGCCTTCCGCATCACAGATACGCAGTATTTT.